This is a list of T cell receptor beta chains from one sample in a study of radiotherapy plus CTLA-4 blockade in lung cancer. TCRdb's table, derived via immunoSEQ multiplex PCR, lists solely in-frame clones and lacks some. The data hold 75,000 to 95,000 clones, with roughly 78% observed a single time. Sequences were derived from peripheral blood, sampled from a patient treated with radiotherapy plus ipilimumab. Receptor source: a human donor with non-small cell lung cancer that progressed on radiotherapy plus ipilimumab. Each CDR3 is given with its conserved first and last residue. Fields, in order: J gene, CDR3 length, D gene, clone size, V gene, CDR3 protein, CDR3 DNA. The D gene is left open where the match is weak. A clone size is listed for some rows: how often the clone was seen (once, few, many), or a class if it is expanded.

>TRBJ2-7|13|NA|few|TRBV6-5
CASSPGRHYEQYF
TGTGCCAGCAGCCCGGGACGGCACTACGAGCAGTACTTC
>TRBJ1-5|15|TRBD1|few|TRBV19
CASSPQGVWGQPQHF
TGTGCCAGTAGTCCCCAGGGGGTCTGGGGCCAGCCCCAGCATTTT
>TRBJ1-1|14|NA|once|TRBV28
CASSPGGGNTEAFF
TGTGCCAGCAGCCCCGGGGGGGGGAACACTGAAGCTTTCTTT
>TRBJ2-7|16|NA|NA|TRBV27
CASSFGSGDHLYEQYF
TGTGCCAGCAGTTTTGGGTCGGGGGACCACCTCTACGAGCAGTACTTC
>TRBJ1-1|15|NA|NA|TRBV4-1
CASSQDSAVNTEAFF
TGCGCCAGCAGCCAAGATAGTGCCGTGAACACTGAAGCTTTCTTT
>TRBJ2-2|15|TRBD1|NA|TRBV7-3
CASSLTEEARGRLFF
TGTGCCAGCAGCTTAACTGAGGAGGCCAGGGGGAGACTGTTTTTC
>TRBJ2-6|17|TRBD1|NA|TRBV5-1
CASSLDKGAFGANVLTF
TGCGCCAGCAGCTTAGATAAGGGGGCATTTGGGGCCAACGTCCTGACTTTC
>TRBJ1-2|13|TRBD1|NA|TRBV27
CASSLRQGYGYTF
TGTGCCAGCAGTTTAAGACAGGGATATGGCTACACCTTC
>TRBJ2-7|15|NA|NA|TRBV7-2
CASSPGFAGTYEQYF
TGTGCCAGCAGCCCAGGGTTTGCGGGGACCTACGAGCAGTACTTC
>TRBJ1-4|14|NA|NA|TRBV18
CASSPPSEREKLFF
TGTGCCAGCTCACCACCGTCGGAAAGGGAAAAACTGTTTTTT
>TRBJ2-5|15|NA|once|TRBV7-6
CASSLSGRGQETQYF
TGTGCCAGCAGCTTAAGCGGACGGGGCCAAGAGACCCAGTACTTC
>TRBJ2-7|13|TRBD1|NA|TRBV28
CASHRGPRYEQYF
TGTGCCAGTCACAGGGGGCCCCGCTACGAGCAGTACTTC
>TRBJ1-2|14|NA|few|TRBV7-9
CASRANKDLGGYTF
TGTGCCAGCAGGGCTAATAAGGACCTCGGGGGCTACACCTTC
>TRBJ1-2|14|NA|NA|TRBV9
CASSGRQERRGYTF
TGTGCCAGCAGCGGACGACAGGAAAGACGGGGCTACACCTTC
>TRBJ2-7|15|NA|NA|TRBV9
CASSVGASVTYEQYF
TGTGCCAGCAGCGTAGGGGCTAGCGTAACCTACGAGCAGTACTTC
>TRBJ2-1|15|TRBD2|NA|TRBV28
CASSSPGLAGNEQFF
TGTGCCAGCAGTTCGCCGGGACTAGCTGGCAATGAGCAGTTCTTC
>TRBJ2-1|12|NA|NA|TRBV29-1
CSVPQGRGEQFF
TGCAGCGTGCCTCAGGGGCGAGGTGAGCAGTTCTTC
>TRBJ1-5|16|NA|NA|TRBV15
CATSRDGQHSNQPQHF
TGTGCCACCAGCAGAGATGGGCAGCATAGCAATCAGCCCCAGCATTTT
>TRBJ1-5|13|NA|NA|TRBV7-2
CASSSGRNQPQHF
TGTGCCAGCAGCTCCGGACGCAATCAGCCCCAGCATTTT
>TRBJ2-3|13|NA|NA|TRBV5-6
CASSLVGGDTQYF
TGTGCCAGCAGCTTGGTTGGGGGGGATACGCAGTATTTT
>TRBJ1-2|12|NA|NA|TRBV28
CASSSSPGGYTF
TGTGCCAGCAGTTCTTCCCCGGGGGGCTACACCTTC
>TRBJ2-2|15|NA|few|TRBV19
CASFRGQGAVGELFF
TGTGCCAGCTTTAGGGGTCAGGGTGCGGTCGGGGAGCTGTTTTTT
>TRBJ2-3|15|NA|NA|TRBV9
CASTLGGAGTDTQYF
TGTGCCAGCACCCTGGGGGGGGCTGGGACAGATACGCAGTATTTT
>TRBJ2-2|16|TRBD2|NA|TRBV6-5
CASSYSSGANTGELFF
TGTGCCAGCAGTTATTCTAGCGGGGCGAACACCGGGGAGCTGTTTTTT
>TRBJ1-1|12|TRBD1|once|TRBV29-1
CSSGQVGTEAFF
TGCAGCTCCGGACAGGTCGGCACTGAAGCTTTCTTT
>TRBJ2-7|17|TRBD1|NA|TRBV9
CASSPEGATGGIYEQYF
TGTGCCAGCAGCCCCGAAGGGGCTACAGGGGGCATCTACGAGCAGTACTTC
>TRBJ2-3|15|NA|NA|TRBV29-1
CSVEIGRGRVDTQYF
TGCAGCGTTGAAATCGGCAGGGGCAGGGTGGATACGCAGTATTTT
>TRBJ2-2|15|NA|few|TRBV4-1
CASSHTSRETGELFF
TGCGCCAGCAGCCATACTAGTAGGGAAACCGGGGAGCTGTTTTTT